These 8 T cell receptor beta chains were all obtained from the same sample, sequenced in a study of T cell changes during pregnancy in multiple sclerosis (dated by TCRdb to the late 2010s). The method behind the library was the immunoSEQ multiplex PCR assay. This immuneACCESS table, as held by TCRdb, lists in-frame sequences with V and J called but not all clones. Of the missing ones, under half trace to an unresolved V gene in checked studies; the others have no known cause. A total of roughly 93,000 clones appear in this sample, around 93% of them only once. Clones ranked in the top ten supply 0.95% of the sample. Source: peripheral blood, taken before pregnancy. All receptors derive from a female donor with multiple sclerosis, enrolled in a pregnancy study.

V and J are TRBV5-1 and TRBJ1-1, with a weak D call TRBD1 (6 bases). The length of the CDR3 is 15 residues. V lost 5 bases to trimming and J lost 3 bases, with 17 bases between them. The germline CDR1 and CDR2 sequences are SGHRS and YFSETQ. The CDR3 region has the DNA TGCGCCAGCAGGCCGGGACACTCAATTGACACTGAAGCTTTCTTT. Its protein is CASRPGHSIDTEAFF. Variable domain in full (rest from reference TRBV5-1 and TRBJ1-1): KAGVTQTPRYLIKTRGQQVTLSCSPISGHRSVSWYQQTPGQGLQFLFEYFSETQRNKGNFPGRFSGRQFSNSRSEMNVSTLELGDSALYLCASRPGHSIDTEAFFGQGTRLTVV.

V is TRBV9 and J is TRBJ2-3, with D possibly TRBD1 on 6 matching bases. V was cut by 5 bases and J by 2 bases, with 12 bases left in between. Germline V gene lookup returns CDR1 SGDLS and CDR2 YYNGEE. The CDR3 spans 14 residues. The CDR3 DNA reads as TGTGCCAGCAGATACCGGGACAACACAGATACGCAGTATTTT. It yields the protein CASRYRDNTDTQYF.

Only one count was recorded for this clone. The gene calls are TRBV14 and TRBJ2-5; a possible D gene is TRBD2 (6 bases). The CDR3 is made up of 13 amino acids. Germline CDR1 is SGHDN and CDR2 is FVKESK. With 4 bases removed from V and 3 bases from J, the gap between germline ends came to 9 bases. CDR3 DNA sequence: TGTGCCAGCAGCCCTTTAGCGGAAGAGACCCAGTACTTC. Its protein product is CASSPLAEETQYF.

V and J are TRBV15 and TRBJ1-3; the match to TRBD1 covers 10 bases. CDR1 LNHNV and CDR2 YYDKDF come from the germline V gene (reference sequence). The ends lost 5 bases at V and 0 bases at J; junction bases unmatched: 7. This CDR3 contains 17 residues. The CDR3: CATSSRQGASSGNTIYF. The CDR3 DNA sequence: TGTGCCACCAGCTCACGACAGGGGGCCAGCTCTGGAAACACCATATATTTT.

The chain is built from TRBV7-8 and TRBJ1-2; 10 nucleotides agree with TRBD1. Germline V gives CDR1 SGHVS, CDR2 FQNEAQ. Losses at the gene ends were 5 bases for V and 0 bases for J; bases not matched to a gene: 3. This CDR3 contains 15 residues. CDR3 loop: CASSTDRGPNYGYTF. CDR3 DNA: TGTGCCAGCAGCACCGACAGGGGGCCTAACTATGGCTACACCTTC.

The chain recombines TRBV11-2 with TRBJ1-1; weak D call: TRBD1 (5 bases). CDR3 length equals 15 residues. Looked up from germline, CDR1 is SGHAT and CDR2 is FQNNGV. Trimming shortened V by 3 bases and J by 3 bases, and 14 bases separated the two germline ends. The CDR3 DNA is TGTGCCAGCAGCTTCCCCCCTGGGGGGTACACTGAAGCTTTCTTT. Its translation: CASSFPPGGYTEAFF.

V usage is TRBV7-3 and J usage is TRBJ1-1, with 7 nucleotides matching TRBD1. The CDR3 length is 15 residues. V lost 1 base and J lost 2; bases outside the gene matches: 4. Germline CDR1 is SGHTA and CDR2 is FQGTGA. The CDR3 protein is CASSLSGTDNTEAFF. The CDR3, as DNA: TGTGCCAGCAGCTTAAGTGGGACAGATAACACTGAAGCTTTCTTT.

This clone was observed a handful of times. J is TRBJ2-1 and V is TRBV28, with TRBD2 matching over 7 bases. V lost 4 bases to trimming and J lost 0 bases; unmatched junction nucleotides: 15. The CDR3 is 19 amino acids. The germline V gene has CDR1 MDHEN and CDR2 SYDVKM. The CDR3 here is CASSYGLVGTLSSYNEQFF. CDR3 DNA: TGTGCCAGCAGTTATGGACTAGTCGGTACCTTAAGCTCCTACAATGAGCAGTTCTTC.